This section outlines one T cell receptor (beta chain) sequence together with its context. Trimming removed 0 bases from V and 4 bases from J; junction bases left unmatched: 9. This CDR3 has 18 amino acids. Germline CDR1 SGDLS, CDR2 YYNGEE. These data originate in a study of blood T cell repertoires in COVID-19. As for the study in general: The United States, Italy and Spain provided the acute and convalescent COVID-19 samples. PBMCs, B-cell-depleted T cells, or T cells were the source of the cDNA or gDNA that made up the material.

Original data processing: Counts of nucleated cells, estimated from reference gene primer amplification, were obtained. Generated by immunoSEQ multiplex PCR, the TCRdb table keeps only in-frame clones and is missing some. Clone size and the V and J calls come from that table; the DNA yielded D and trimming. This sample has around 99,000 clones, with approximately 80% found just once. V is TRBV9 and J is TRBJ2-1; 11 positions match TRBD2. What was sequenced was peripheral blood. The receptor comes from a man between 70 and 80 years old with acute or convalescent COVID-19. CDR3 amino acids: CASSVGLAGGPPYNEQFF. CDR3 in DNA: TGTGCCAGCAGCGTAGGGCTAGCGGGGGGACCACCGTACAATGAGCAGTTCTTC.